The 26 T cell receptor beta chains presented below share a single source sample, sequenced in a study of T-cell reconstitution after alpha-beta-depleted transplantation in children (dated by TCRdb to 2016 to 2017). The library was generated by PCR. Sequencing instrument: Illumina HiSeq 2500. TCR library preparation used molecular barcoding, with unique molecular identifiers applied to normalize quantification of the TCRbeta repertoire. Clones were called with MiXCR by TCRdb after fastp trimmed the public reads at Q25, and only in-frame beta chains were retained. Rows are unified per CDR3 protein, each entry keeping the most common DNA and genes. In all, the sample holds a few hundred thousand distinct CDR3 sequences, and about an eighth of those were seen once. The ten biggest clones cover roughly 4.3% of the sample. The sequencing used PBMCs, collected from the stem cell graft. The source is a human donor who donated a stem cell graft to a child with Fanconi anemia.

The chain employs TRBV4-3 and TRBJ2-5; 7 bases match TRBD1. J lost 2 bases, V lost 1 base, and 7 bases had no gene match. Per the germline V gene, CDR1 is LGHNA and CDR2 is YSLEER. The CDR3 contains 16 residues. CDR3 sequence: CASSQVFDRAQETQYF. The CDR3 region has the DNA TGCGCCAGCAGCCAAGTCTTCGACAGGGCGCAAGAGACCCAGTACTTC.

This clonotype was observed many times. The chain links TRBV7-2 to TRBJ2-3; D ambiguous. Deletions cut 1 base from V and 2 bases from J, with 7 bases between. The CDR3 runs 14 residues. In germline, CDR1 is SGHTA, CDR2 FQGNSA. The CDR3 sequence is CASSLDAITDTQYF. The CDR3 DNA is TGTGCCAGCAGCTTAGACGCCATCACAGATACGCAGTATTTT.

This clonotype was recorded many times. The chain employs TRBV5-1 and TRBJ1-5, with a weak D call TRBD1 (6 bases). This CDR3 region has 15 residues. The germline V gene encodes CDR1 SGHRS and CDR2 YFSETQ. V was shortened by 0 bases and J by 4 bases, with 11 bases between the two germline ends. The CDR3 sequence: CASSLESGVNQPQHF. CDR3 DNA sequence: TGCGCCAGCAGCTTGGAATCAGGGGTTAATCAGCCCCAGCATTTT.

V gene TRBV4-3 combines with J gene TRBJ1-1; 9 bases match TRBD1. V shed 0 bases and J 3 bases; nucleotides not matched to a gene: 8. The CDR3 covers 17 residues. CDR1 and CDR2 (germline): LGHNA, YSLEER. As DNA, the CDR3 is TGCGCCAGCAGCCAAGATTCTTTCGGGACAGGGTACACTGAAGCTTTCTTT. This gives the protein CASSQDSFGTGYTEAFF.

In its sample, this clonotype was seen many times. The J gene is TRBJ2-5, the V gene TRBV20-1; the D is unclear. This CDR3 has 12 amino acids. Trimming pared 0 bases from V and 3 bases from J, leaving 5 bases between. Per the germline V gene, CDR1 is DFQATT and CDR2 is SNEGSKA (reference sequence). Here the CDR3 DNA reads TGCAGTGCTAGAGAGGGGAAAGAGACCCAGTACTTC. Residues: CSAREGKETQYF.

The gene calls are TRBV2 and TRBJ2-3; TRBD1 aligns across 8 bases. J gave up 6 bases and V 7 bases, and 15 bases lay outside the gene matches. This CDR3 contains 16 residues. From germline, CDR1 is SNHLY and CDR2 FYNNEI. CDR3 protein: CASKVSPRGLWDTQYF. CDR3 coding DNA: TGTGCCAGCAAAGTCTCGCCCAGGGGGCTCTGGGATACGCAGTATTTT.

This clonotype was counted a few times. The V gene is TRBV30, the J gene TRBJ2-3; either TRBD1 or TRBD2 may fit D (5 bases each). Germline values: CDR1 GTSNPN, CDR2 SVGIG (reference sequence). The length of the CDR3 is 16 residues. V lost 1 base and J lost 2, with 16 bases in between. CDR3 sequence: CAWSELGERNTDTQYF. The CDR3 DNA sequence: TGTGCCTGGAGTGAGTTAGGGGAGAGGAACACAGATACGCAGTATTTT. The variable domain in full, with the rest retrieved from reference TRBV30 and TRBJ2-3, is SQTIHQWPATLVQPVGSPLSLECTVEGTSNPNLYWYRQAAGRGLQLLFYSVGIGQISSEVPQNLSASRPQDRQFILSSKKLLLSDSGFYLCAWSELGERNTDTQYFGPGTRLTVL.

DNA of the CDR3: TGTGCCAGCAGTGCATCCGGGACAGGGACCTACAATGAGCAGTTCTTC. Protein product: CASSASGTGTYNEQFF. The chain combines TRBV6-2 or TRBV6-3 with TRBJ2-1; 9 nucleotides line up with TRBD1. In germline, CDR1 is MNHEY, CDR2 SVGEGT. With 5 bases clipped from V and 2 bases from J, the junction kept 7 bases outside the gene matches. This CDR3 is built from 16 residues.

This clonotype was found many times. The rearrangement uses TRBV27 and TRBJ1-2; D is uncertain. Per the germline V gene, CDR1 is MNHEY and CDR2 is SMNVEV (reference sequence). The germline V and J ends were trimmed by 3 bases and 1 base, with 6 bases remaining between them. This CDR3 contains 13 residues. This chain's CDR3 is CASSFEGNYGYTF. In nucleotides, the CDR3 is TGTGCCAGCAGTTTTGAGGGTAACTATGGCTACACCTTC.

The sample holds many counts of this clonotype. V usage is TRBV6-5 and J usage is TRBJ1-2; no clear D. Germline V lookup: CDR1 MNHEY, CDR2 SVGAGI. This CDR3 contains 14 residues. The V end was cut by 6 bases, the J end by 3 bases, with 14 bases between. CDR3 in amino acids: CASSINVNYYGYTF. Here the CDR3 DNA reads TGTGCCAGCAGCATCAACGTAAACTACTATGGCTACACCTTC.

The chain combines TRBV5-5 with TRBJ2-1; D ambiguous. The CDR3 runs to 13 residues. Trimming pared 0 bases from V and 6 bases from J, leaving 7 bases between. CDR1 and CDR2 (germline): SGHKS, YYEKEE (reference sequence). CDR3 amino acids: CASSLGRFNEQFF. DNA for the CDR3: TGTGCCAGCAGCTTGGGGCGATTCAATGAGCAGTTCTTC.

The chain uses TRBV7-6 and TRBJ2-1; the D gene is possibly TRBD2 (5 bases). CDR3 size: 13 residues. Germline values: CDR1 SGHVS, CDR2 FNYEAQ. The ends were cut back, 6 bases at V and 9 bases at J, with 15 bases in the middle. DNA for the CDR3: TGTGCCAGCAGTTTTTCTAGCTACGGTGAGCAGTTCTTC. Translated, it gives CASSFSSYGEQFF.

The chain employs TRBV12-3 or TRBV12-4 and TRBJ1-6; D is undetermined. The CDR3 is made up of 14 amino acids. Trimming removed 5 bases from V and 6 bases from J, with 11 bases in between. The CDR3 DNA follows: TGTGCCAGCAGTCCCAGACCGATTAATTCACCCCTCCACTTT. Translating gives CASSPRPINSPLHF.

The sample holds a few counts of this clonotype. The chain uses TRBV12-3 or TRBV12-4 and TRBJ1-1; TRBD1 aligns across 8 bases. CDR3 length: 15 amino acids. Losses at the gene ends were 6 bases for V and 1 base for J; bases not matched to a gene: 7. This chain's CDR3 is CASSPGQGKNTEAFF. CDR3 bases: TGTGCCAGCAGCCCCGGACAGGGTAAGAACACTGAAGCTTTCTTT.

This chain uses TRBV5-5 with TRBJ2-1, with TRBD2 matching over 8 bases. Germline CDR1 reads SGHKS; CDR2 reads YYEKEE (reference sequence). V lost 3 bases and J lost 7; bases outside the gene matches: 6. The CDR3 covers 14 residues. The CDR3: CASSSGGAGNEQFF. The CDR3 DNA sequence: TGTGCCAGCAGCTCCGGGGGGGCGGGGAATGAGCAGTTCTTC.

Only a few counts were recorded for this clonotype. The gene calls are TRBV12-3 or TRBV12-4 and TRBJ2-3; maybe TRBD1 (8 bases). The V gene lost 1 base and the J gene lost 4 bases, with 15 bases spanning the gap. CDR3 size: 16 residues. The CDR3 sequence: CASSLDDRGGSDTQYF. DNA of the CDR3: TGTGCCAGCAGTTTAGACGACAGGGGAGGGTCAGATACGCAGTATTTT.

This clonotype was counted between two and nine times. The chain links TRBV20-1 to TRBJ2-3, with TRBD2 matching 8 bases. This CDR3 has 16 residues. V lost 3 bases, J lost 1 base, and 9 bases stayed unmatched. Germline lookup yields CDR1 DFQATT and CDR2 SNEGSKA (reference sequence). The CDR3 spells CSASYGGGLGTDTQYF. The CDR3 DNA follows: TGCAGTGCTAGTTATGGCGGGGGGTTGGGCACAGATACGCAGTATTTT.

The rearrangement links TRBV15 to TRBJ2-1; D not resolved. The CDR3 has 16 residues. The V gene lost 3 bases and the J gene lost 4 bases, with 16 bases spanning the gap. The germline gives CDR1 LNHNV, CDR2 YYDKDF (reference sequence). This CDR3 reads CATSSPRTEIYNEQFF. For the CDR3, the DNA is TGTGCCACCAGCAGTCCCCGGACGGAGATTTACAATGAGCAGTTCTTC. Full variable domain (missing parts from reference TRBV15 and TRBJ2-1): DAMVIQNPRYQVTQFGKPVTLSCSQTLNHNVMYWYQQKSSQAPKLLFHYYDKDFNNEADTPDNFQSRRPNTSFCFLDIRSPGLGDTAMYLCATSSPRTEIYNEQFFGPGTRLTVL.

This clonotype was seen a handful of times. The chain joins TRBV12-3 or TRBV12-4 to TRBJ1-6; 8 positions match TRBD1. The trim removed 0 bases at V and 9 bases at J, leaving 4 bases unmatched. The CDR3 is 15 amino acids. In DNA form, the CDR3 reads TGTGCCAGCAGTTTAGCCGGACAGGGTGGTTCACCCCTCCACTTT. Translated: CASSLAGQGGSPLHF.

The chain couples TRBV29-1 to TRBJ2-2, with D unresolved. Germline V CDR1 and CDR2: SQVTM, ANQGSEA. This CDR3 comprises 12 residues. With 5 bases removed from V and 7 bases from J, the gap between germline ends came to 11 bases. Here the CDR3 reads CSVKGSVGELFF. CDR3 in DNA: TGCAGCGTTAAAGGCAGTGTCGGGGAGCTGTTTTTT.

V gene TRBV7-9 combines with J gene TRBJ1-1; D remains unclear. Per germline, CDR1 SEHNR and CDR2 FQNEAQ (reference sequence). V lost 5 bases to trimming and J lost 0 bases, with 7 bases between them. The CDR3 consists of 13 residues. The CDR3 region is CASSTNVNTEAFF. In DNA form, the CDR3 reads TGTGCCAGCAGCACTAATGTGAACACTGAAGCTTTCTTT.

This clonotype was recorded a few times. The gene calls are TRBV20-1 and TRBJ2-7; no definite D call. Deletions cut 4 bases from V and 3 bases from J, with 7 bases between. This CDR3 comprises 11 residues. In germline, CDR1 is DFQATT, CDR2 SNEGSKA (reference sequence). The CDR3 nucleotides are TGCAGTGCTATGACGGGCTACGAGCAGTACTTC. It specifies CSAMTGYEQYF.

This clonotype was counted between two and nine times. J is TRBJ2-3 and V is TRBV29-1, with 8 nucleotides matching TRBD2. V lost 4 bases, J lost 4 bases, and 10 bases stayed unmatched. The CDR3 has 15 residues. From germline, CDR1 is SQVTM and CDR2 ANQGSEA. The CDR3 protein is CSVVGLAGNPDTQYF. The CDR3 bases are TGCAGCGTTGTAGGGCTAGCGGGCAACCCAGATACGCAGTATTTT.

In this sample, this clonotype turned up a few times. This rearrangement joins TRBV6-1 to TRBJ2-7; D uncertain. The V and J ends lost 7 bases and 3 bases respectively, with 13 bases between them. The CDR3 contains 13 residues. In germline, CDR1 is MNHNS, CDR2 SASEGT. The DNA of the CDR3 is TGTGCCAGCACCCGGTCGTCCCTCTACGAGCAGTACTTC. It specifies CASTRSSLYEQYF.

The sample holds a few counts of this clonotype. The chain is built from TRBV7-2 and TRBJ2-3; 7 positions match TRBD1. The CDR3 totals 14 residues. CDR1 SGHTA and CDR2 FQGNSA come from the germline V gene. V gave up 6 bases and J gave up 3 bases; unmatched junction bases: 6. The CDR3 nucleotides are TGTGCCAGCAGGCCAGACAGGGTGACAGATACGCAGTATTTT. This sequence encodes CASRPDRVTDTQYF.

This clonotype occurred a few times. The V gene is TRBV5-1, the J gene TRBJ2-5; D gene ambiguous. This CDR3 is built from 13 residues. CDR1 and CDR2 (germline): SGHRS, YFSETQ. V gave up 1 base and J gave up 1 base, with 5 bases separating them. CDR3 nucleotide sequence: TGCGCCAGCAGCTTGTTCCCCCAAGAGACCCAGTACTTC. This sequence encodes CASSLFPQETQYF.